This T cell receptor beta chain was recorded in a study of control samples from healthy donors and cancer patients. CDR3 length equals 16 residues. CDR1 is SGHRS, CDR2 YFSETQ, per germline. The V end lost 0 bases, the J end lost 0 bases, and 13 bases lay between the germline ends. Profiling relied on immunoSEQ multiplex PCR, and the TCRdb table lists in-frame clones only, not all of them. This sample has tens of thousands of clones, with approximately 90% found just once. V is TRBV5-1 and J is TRBJ2-7, with D possibly being TRBD2 (6 bases). The clonotype originates from a woman aged 55-75 years with head and neck cancer. The sequencing sample was made of PBMCs. The CDR3 protein is CASSLEASASSYEQYF. The CDR3, as DNA: TGCGCCAGCAGCTTGGAGGCTAGCGCGAGCTCCTACGAGCAGTACTTC.